Listed here are 7 T cell receptor beta chains from one sample, sequenced in a study of CD8 T cells in ankylosing spondylitis. MiXCR was run by TCRdb on the 5' RACE reads, yielding one entry per CDR3 protein. The table has about 340,000 distinct CDR3 sequences, under 15% seen once. Material: blood, either unsorted or a sorted T cell fraction (not recorded which). Receptors originate from a male donor with ankylosing spondylitis or in good health (not recorded which).

For this clonotype: An end of the junction differs from the germline gene, which may be a read error. The chain has TRBV5-4 and TRBJ2-4; 8 bases map to TRBD2. Germline CDR1 SGHNT, CDR2 YYREEE (reference sequence). The length of the CDR3 is 14 residues. CDR3 in amino acids: CASSPGLAQNIQYF. The CDR3 region has the DNA TGTGCCAGCAGCCCTGGACTAGCCCAAAACATTCAGTACTTC.

The chain carries TRBV5-6 and TRBJ1-3; D is undetermined. Deletions cut 6 bases from V and 0 bases from J, with 7 bases between. This CDR3 is built from 13 residues. Germline CDR1 SGHDT, CDR2 YYEEEE. The CDR3 DNA reads TGTGCCAGCACCAGCATCTCTGGAAACACCATATATTTT. Its protein product is CASTSISGNTIYF.

This clonotype was detected only a few times. The chain is built from TRBV10-3 and TRBJ2-3; TRBD2 matches at 11 bases. The CDR3 sequence is 15 residues long. J gave up 3 bases and V 10 bases, and 9 bases lay outside the gene matches. In germline, CDR1 is ENHRY, CDR2 SYGVKD. The CDR3: CATGMTSGETDTQYF. The CDR3, as DNA: TGTGCCACCGGGATGACTAGCGGGGAGACAGATACGCAGTATTTT.

The chain combines TRBV6-5 with TRBJ1-2; 7 bases line up with TRBD1. V was clipped by 9 bases and J by 0 bases; unmatched bases: 4. The CDR3 contains 13 residues. Germline lookup yields CDR1 MNHEY and CDR2 SVGAGI. DNA for the CDR3: TGTGCCAGTAGGACAGGAGCTAACTATGGCTACACCTTC. Translated: CASRTGANYGYTF.

The chain employs TRBV5-1 and TRBJ2-3; D unclear. Germline V gene sequence: CDR1 SGHRS, CDR2 YFSETQ. This CDR3 comprises 15 residues. Trimming shortened V by 4 bases and J by 2 bases, and 14 bases separated the two germline ends. CDR3 coding DNA: TGCGCCAGCAGCCTTGGACCTGCTCCCACAGATACGCAGTATTTT. Translating it yields CASSLGPAPTDTQYF.

The genes are TRBV20-1 and TRBJ2-5; D not resolved. V was cut by 5 bases and J by 8 bases, with 21 bases left in between. This CDR3 comprises 14 residues. Germline lookup yields CDR1 DFQATT and CDR2 SNEGSKA (reference sequence). CDR3 sequence: CSAPARGPDNTQYF. The CDR3 bases are TGCAGTGCTCCCGCCCGAGGACCCGACAATACCCAGTACTTC.

This clonotype has just a few counts. The chain uses TRBV6-5 and TRBJ2-3; TRBD2 might be the D (6 bases). The V gene's germline CDR1 is MNHEY and CDR2 SVGAGI. The CDR3 length is 17 residues. V gave up 4 bases and J gave up 6 bases, with 23 bases separating them. CDR3 protein: CASSLAGGTATVDTQYF. CDR3 DNA: TGTGCCAGCAGTTTGGCGGGCGGGACGGCTACGGTTGATACGCAGTATTTT.